A selection of T cell receptor beta chains follows, all from one sample in a study of graft-versus-host responses after intestinal transplantation. Profiled with immunoSEQ multiplex PCR; TCRdb holds only in-frame clones, not every one. Among 21,000 or so clones listed, 55% to 60% were seen once. The sequencing used alloreactive CD4+ T cells from a mixed lymphocyte reaction culture, collected before intestinal transplant. The receptors derive from a human patient who received an intestinal transplant. The CDR3 runs from the conserved cysteine through the conserved F or W. A D gene is named only where the DNA matches it firmly. Expanded clones are given a class, and other clones once, few, many or no size at all.

clone_size	d_call	v_call	j_call	cdr3_aa	cdr3_nt
NA	TRBD2	TRBV27	TRBJ2-1	CASRWAGGLDNEQFF	TGTGCCAGCCGGTGGGCGGGAGGGCTGGACAATGAGCAGTTCTTC
NA	TRBD1	TRBV5-1	TRBJ1-2	CASSTGQGWAGGYTF	TGCGCCAGCAGCACCGGACAGGGATGGGCTGGTGGCTACACCTTC
once	NA	TRBV2	TRBJ2-1	CASRVGIDEQFF	TGTGCCAGCAGGGTCGGGATCGATGAGCAGTTCTTC
NA	TRBD1	TRBV5-1	TRBJ1-4	CASSRPGQGRAGVEKLFF	TGCGCCAGCAGCCGACCGGGACAGGGGAGGGCAGGAGTGGAAAAACTGTTTTTT
few	NA	TRBV6-1	TRBJ2-7	CASNPRGPYEQYF	TGTGCCAGCAACCCCAGAGGGCCCTACGAGCAGTACTTC
NA	NA	TRBV27	TRBJ1-1	CASSLKPGGPEAFF	TGTGCCAGCAGTTTAAAGCCGGGGGGCCCTGAAGCTTTCTTT
NA	NA	TRBV19	TRBJ1-5	CASTRDIFQPQHF	TGTGCCAGTACTCGGGACATATTTCAGCCCCAGCATTTT
NA	TRBD1	TRBV27	TRBJ1-2	CASSLTGGYGYTF	TGTGCCAGCAGTTTGACAGGGGGCTATGGCTACACCTTC
NA	TRBD2	TRBV10-3	TRBJ2-7	CAIRPSGASYEQYF	TGTGCCATCAGGCCTAGCGGGGCCTCCTACGAGCAGTACTTC
few	NA	TRBV5-1	TRBJ2-5	CASSLAGVLETQYF	TGCGCCAGCAGCTTGGCCGGGGTGTTGGAGACCCAGTACTTC
NA	NA	TRBV18	TRBJ2-3	CASSPVYSSTDTQYF	TGTGCCAGCTCACCAGTTTACTCTAGCACAGATACGCAGTATTTT
NA	NA	TRBV7-6	TRBJ1-3	CASSPASRARNTIYF	TGTGCCAGCAGCCCCGCCTCTCGAGCCCGAAACACCATATATTTT
NA	TRBD1	TRBV6-5	TRBJ2-6	CASSYATGSGANVLTF	TGTGCCAGCAGTTACGCGACAGGGTCTGGGGCCAACGTCCTGACTTTC
once	TRBD2	TRBV19	TRBJ2-1	CASSTIAGGLRSYNEQFF	TGTGCCAGTAGTACCATAGCGGGAGGGCTTCGCTCCTACAATGAGCAGTTCTTC